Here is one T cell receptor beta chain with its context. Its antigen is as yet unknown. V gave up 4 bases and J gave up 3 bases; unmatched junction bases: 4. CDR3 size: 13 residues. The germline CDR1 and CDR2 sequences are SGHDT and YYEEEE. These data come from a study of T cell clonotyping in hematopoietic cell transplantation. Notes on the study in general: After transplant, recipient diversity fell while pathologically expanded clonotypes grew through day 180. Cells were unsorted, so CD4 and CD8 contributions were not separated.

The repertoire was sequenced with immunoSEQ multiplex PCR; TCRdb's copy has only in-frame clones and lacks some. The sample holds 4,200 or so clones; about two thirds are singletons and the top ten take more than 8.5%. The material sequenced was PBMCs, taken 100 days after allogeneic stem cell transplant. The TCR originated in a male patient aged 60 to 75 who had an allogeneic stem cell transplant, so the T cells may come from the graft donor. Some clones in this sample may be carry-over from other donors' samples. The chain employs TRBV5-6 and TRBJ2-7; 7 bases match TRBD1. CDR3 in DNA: TGTGCCAGCAGCCTGGGACAGCTCTACGAGCAGTACTTC. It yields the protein CASSLGQLYEQYF.